This paragraph covers one T cell receptor beta chain sequence. The clone's antigen remains unknown. One base away there is no much larger clone; base qualities are not given. The record originates from a study of response to subunit inactivated influenza vaccine (dated by TCRdb to about 2018). At the level of the whole study: Deep quantitative profiling of the T cell receptor repertoire was used in the study to follow responses to a trivalent subunit inactivated influenza vaccine.

The paper as a whole reports these results and caveats: It was suggested by the authors that each seasonal influenza vaccination may recruit only a limited number of new T cells.

For CDR1 and CDR2, the germline V gene (reference sequence) lists MNHEY and SMNVEV. V loses 5 bases at its end and J loses 7 bases; junction bases beyond the gene matches: 9. The cysteine opens and the phenylalanine closes a CDR3 of 16 amino acids. The DNA shown is the 48-base CDR3, in frame from base 1. To prepare the library, RT-PCR was applied. The sample was run on an Illumina HiSeq 2500. The public reads were reanalyzed by TCRdb: fastp trimming at Q25, MiXCR alignment, in-frame beta chains only. Rows are unified per CDR3 protein, each entry keeping the most common DNA and genes. In this sample the table shows roughly 630,000 distinct CDR3 sequences, around 15% of which occur a single time. The ten largest clones add up to 6.5% to 8% of the sample.

The sample here was PBMCs from blood, taken around two weeks before vaccination. Recombination connected TRBV27 to TRBJ2-2; TRBD2 lines up with 11 middle nucleotides. The receptor comes from a man aged 50 to 60 who received an inactivated influenza vaccine. Donor details come from another sample of the same person, matched by shared clones. The DNA reads TGTGCCAGCAGTATAATAGCGGGAGGGCCGGGCGGGGAGCTGTTTTTT. Its translation is CASSIIAGGPGGELFF.